The 24 T cell receptor beta chains listed next were all sequenced from one sample in a study of shared clonotypes between healthy human individuals (dated by TCRdb to the early 2020s). Preparation of the library involved the immunoSEQ multiplex PCR assay. TCRdb's version of the immuneACCESS table is confined to in-frame rearrangements and falls short of the full clone set. An unresolved V gene accounts for under half of the shortfall where checked; the remainder is of unknown origin. Present in this sample are around 2,000,000 clones, 85% to 95% of which were seen just once. Of the sample, roughly 0.13% falls within the top ten clones. The sample consisted of naive CD4+ T cells sorted from blood. This specimen's cell subset or site label, interpreted: CD45RA+ positively selected. All receptors come from a man aged 18 to 29 in good health.

V gene TRBV5-4 combines with J gene TRBJ2-7; D perhaps matches TRBD2 (6 bases). Trimming left V 0 bases short and J 0 bases short, with 16 bases between. This CDR3 comprises 17 residues. Germline assignment: CDR1 SGHNT and CDR2 YYREEE (reference sequence). This CDR3 is CASSLGAGPPSSYEQYF. CDR3 nucleotides: TGTGCCAGCAGCTTGGGGGCGGGGCCACCGAGCTCCTACGAGCAGTACTTC. The whole variable domain, remainder taken from reference TRBV5-4 and TRBJ2-7, is ETGVTQSPTHLIKTRGQQVTLRCSSQSGHNTVSWYQQALGQGPQFIFQYYREEENGRGNFPPRFSGLQFPNYSSELNVNALELDDSALYLCASSLGAGPPSSYEQYFGPGTRLTVT.

Of note for this clone: Other DNA sequences in the sample encode the same CDR3. This chain connects TRBV5-1 to TRBJ1-1; D uncertain. Germline CDR1 is SGHRS and CDR2 is YFSETQ. The CDR3 has 13 residues. V lost 2 bases, J lost 1 base, and 6 bases lay in between. The CDR3 DNA reads TGCGCCAGCAGCTTAGGAGGGAACACTGAAGCTTTCTTT. Translation: CASSLGGNTEAFF.

This clone was detected only a few times. This chain connects TRBV9 to TRBJ2-5; the D call may be TRBD1 or TRBD2 (6 bases each). Germline V lookup: CDR1 SGDLS, CDR2 YYNGEE. The germline V and J ends were trimmed by 0 bases and 5 bases, with 14 bases remaining between them. The CDR3 extends over 15 amino acids. The CDR3 is CASSVVPGGGETQYF. The CDR3 region has the DNA TGTGCCAGCAGCGTAGTTCCCGGGGGCGGTGAGACCCAGTACTTC.

Comment on this clone: Other DNA sequences in the sample encode the same CDR3. The CDR3 loop reads CAIRAEQETQYF. CDR3 coding DNA: TGTGCCATCAGAGCGGAGCAAGAGACCCAGTACTTC. The chain combines TRBV10-3 with TRBJ2-5; perhaps TRBD2 as D (5 bases). The CDR3 runs 12 residues. V was cut by 6 bases and J by 2 bases, with 7 bases left in between. Germline V CDR1 and CDR2: ENHRY, SYGVKD.

The chain has TRBV19 and TRBJ2-7, with a tentative D call TRBD2 (6 bases). Trimming took 4 bases from V and 3 from J, leaving 13 bases between them. The CDR3 is 14 residues long. The germline V gene has CDR1 LNHDA and CDR2 SQIVND (reference sequence). The CDR3 loop reads CASSSTGLHYEQYF. CDR3 DNA: TGTGCCAGTAGTAGTACGGGACTCCACTACGAGCAGTACTTC. The full variable domain, in which reference TRBV19 and TRBJ2-7 provide the parts outside the CDR3, is DGGITQSPKYLFRKEGQNVTLSCEQNLNHDAMYWYRQDPGQGLRLIYYSQIVNDFQKGDIAEGYSVSREKKESFPLTVTSAQKNPTAFYLCASSSTGLHYEQYFGPGTRLTVT.

The CDR3 DNA reads as TGTGCCATCAGTGATGGGCCAGGGGACTACGAGCAGTACTTC. Translation gives CAISDGPGDYEQYF. The chain couples TRBV10-3 to TRBJ2-7, with D possibly being TRBD1 (6 bases). In germline, CDR1 is ENHRY, CDR2 SYGVKD. This CDR3 has 14 amino acids. Trimming removed 3 bases at V and 3 bases at J, with 12 bases between.

In its sample, this clone was seen once. The rearrangement joins TRBV30 to TRBJ1-2; D may be TRBD1 (6 bases). Germline V lookup: CDR1 GTSNPN, CDR2 SVGIG (reference sequence). CDR3 length equals 12 residues. The ends were cut back, 3 bases at V and 4 bases at J, with 9 bases in the middle. DNA of the CDR3: TGTGCCTGGAGGTCCAGGGGCTATGGCTACACCTTC. Its protein product is CAWRSRGYGYTF.

This chain uses TRBV29-1 with TRBJ2-7; D is undetermined. V was trimmed by 5 bases and J by 6 bases, leaving 8 bases between them. Germline V CDR1 and CDR2: SQVTM, ANQGSEA. This CDR3 comprises 10 residues. CDR3 region: CSVIGLEQYF. The CDR3 coding sequence is TGCAGCGTTATAGGCCTCGAGCAGTACTTC.

The gene calls are TRBV30 and TRBJ1-1, with a tentative D call TRBD1 (5 bases). Germline V gene sequence: CDR1 GTSNPN, CDR2 SVGIG (reference sequence). V was cut by 2 bases and J by 8 bases, with 15 bases left in between. The CDR3 consists of 13 residues. CDR3 residues: CAWSFIPGTEAFF. The CDR3 region has the DNA TGTGCCTGGAGTTTTATCCCGGGGACGGAAGCTTTCTTT.

This clone appeared a single time. This chain joins TRBV9 and TRBJ2-5, with TRBD1 matching over 8 bases. CDR1 is SGDLS, CDR2 YYNGEE, per germline. This CDR3 has 16 residues. V lost 3 bases to trimming and J lost 4 bases; unmatched junction nucleotides: 11. CDR3 bases: TGTGCCAGCAGCGCCAGGACAGGGTTTGGGGGAGAGACCCAGTACTTC. It is translated as CASSARTGFGGETQYF.

The chain links TRBV11-3 to TRBJ2-5, with D unresolved. Germline V gene data show CDR1 as SGHNT and CDR2 as YENEEA. The V gene lost 5 bases and the J gene lost 5 bases, with 12 bases spanning the gap. This CDR3 is 13 amino acids long. The CDR3 here is CASSPAIGETQYF. The CDR3 DNA is TGTGCCAGCAGCCCCGCGATTGGGGAGACCCAGTACTTC.

Comment on this clone: This sample also contains other DNA sequences that code for the same CDR3. The chain employs TRBV5-1 and TRBJ1-4; 7 bases align to TRBD1. The CDR3 sequence is 15 residues long. Germline V gene lookup returns CDR1 SGHRS and CDR2 YFSETQ. With 1 base clipped from V and 2 bases from J, the junction kept 2 bases outside the gene matches. The CDR3 loop reads CASSLQGGTNEKLFF. The CDR3 DNA reads TGCGCCAGCAGCTTGCAGGGGGGGACTAATGAAAAACTGTTTTTT.

This clone appeared once. This chain links TRBV2 with TRBJ2-5; 9 bases map to TRBD2. V trimming: 5 bases; J trimming: 1 base; junction bases outside the gene matches: 2. Germline CDR1 is SNHLY and CDR2 is FYNNEI. CDR3 length equals 14 residues. Written as DNA, the CDR3 is TGTGCCAGCAGTATGACTAGCGGCCAAGAGACCCAGTACTTC. This translates into CASSMTSGQETQYF.

This clone was found once. The chain is built from TRBV6-5 and TRBJ1-1, with D possibly matching TRBD1 (5 bases). The CDR3 runs to 15 residues. V dropped 2 bases and J dropped 0 bases, with 10 bases sitting between them. From germline, CDR1 is MNHEY and CDR2 SVGAGI. CDR3 coding DNA: TGTGCCAGCAGTTACGAGGGGCCAATGAACACTGAAGCTTTCTTT. As protein: CASSYEGPMNTEAFF.

The chain combines TRBV29-1 with TRBJ2-3; D is ambiguous. With 3 bases removed from V and 1 base from J, the gap between germline ends came to 8 bases. This CDR3 has 13 residues. Germline CDR1 SQVTM, CDR2 ANQGSEA. The CDR3 loop is CSVEAIGTDTQYF. The CDR3 DNA sequence: TGCAGCGTTGAGGCTATTGGCACAGATACGCAGTATTTT.

On this clone: Other DNA sequences from this sample encode an identical CDR3 as well. The CDR3 sequence is CASSYSQSSYNSPLHF. In DNA, the CDR3 is TGTGCCAGCAGTTACTCTCAGAGCTCCTATAATTCACCCCTCCACTTT. The rearrangement links TRBV6-5 to TRBJ1-6; unclear D gene. The CDR3 runs 16 residues. Germline V gives CDR1 MNHEY, CDR2 SVGAGI. V was trimmed by 0 bases and J by 0 bases, leaving 6 bases between them.

The chain joins TRBV6-6 to TRBJ2-1, with D possibly being TRBD1 or TRBD2 (6 bases each). CDR3 length: 16 amino acids. Germline V CDR1 and CDR2: MNHNY, SVGAGI (reference sequence). The V end was cut by 2 bases, the J end by 6 bases, with 17 bases between. CDR3 coding DNA: TGTGCCAGCAGTTACGGGGGCGGGAAAAAGGTCAATGAGCAGTTCTTC. This sequence encodes CASSYGGGKKVNEQFF.

CDR3: CASSEEGLAKNIQYF. In DNA form, the CDR3 reads TGTGCCAGCAGTGAAGAGGGGCTAGCCAAAAACATTCAGTACTTC. The chain recombines TRBV2 with TRBJ2-4, with D maybe TRBD1 (5 bases). Germline values: CDR1 SNHLY, CDR2 FYNNEI. The CDR3 consists of 15 residues. Between the trimmed V and J ends, which lost 1 base and 0 bases, there was a span of 7 bases. The full variable domain, rest sourced from reference TRBV2 and TRBJ2-4, is EPEVTQTPSHQVTQMGQEVILRCVPISNHLYFYWYRQILGQKVEFLVSFYNNEISEKSEIFDDQFSVERPDGSNFTLKIRSTKLEDSAMYFCASSEEGLAKNIQYFGAGTRLSVL.

The chain recombines TRBV5-1 with TRBJ2-5; weak D call: TRBD2 (6 bases). The length of the CDR3 is 15 residues. Trimming shortened V by 4 bases and J by 3 bases, and 16 bases separated the two germline ends. Germline CDR1 reads SGHRS; CDR2 reads YFSETQ. The CDR3 sequence: CASSDFGRGEETQYF. The DNA for the CDR3 is TGCGCCAGCAGCGACTTTGGGCGGGGAGAAGAGACCCAGTACTTC.

This chain joins TRBV4-1 and TRBJ2-5, with TRBD1 matching 8 bases. V shed 3 bases, J shed 5 bases, and the junction held 8 bases outside the gene matches. Germline CDR1 MGHRA, CDR2 YSYEKL. This CDR3 has 15 residues. CDR3 bases: TGCGCCAGCAGCCAGCCTGACAGGGGACGCGAGACCCAGTACTTC. Its translation is CASSQPDRGRETQYF.

To note about this clone: Other nucleotide sequences from this sample produce the same CDR3. The CDR3 DNA sequence: TGTGCCAGCAGGAAGGACGGGACCCCCGTTTCCTACGAGCAGTACTTC. This codes for CASRKDGTPVSYEQYF. The chain links TRBV27 to TRBJ2-7; D assignment may be TRBD1 or TRBD2 (5 bases each). V lost 6 bases, J lost 1 base, and 19 bases lay in between. Germline values: CDR1 MNHEY, CDR2 SMNVEV (reference sequence). The CDR3 contains 16 residues.

The CDR3 loop reads CASSSSGSSYNEQFF. The CDR3 nucleotides read TGCGCCAGCAGTTCTAGCGGGAGCTCCTACAATGAGCAGTTCTTC. The chain recombines TRBV10-1 with TRBJ2-1; 10 bases agree with TRBD2. V dropped 5 bases and J dropped 0; count of bases not matched to a gene: 1. The germline CDR1 and CDR2 sequences are WNHNN and SYGVQD (reference sequence). The CDR3 runs to 15 residues.

This clone was recorded only once. This chain links TRBV7-2 with TRBJ2-2, with D possibly TRBD2 on 5 matching bases. Germline values: CDR1 SGHTA, CDR2 FQGNSA. CDR3 length: 16 residues. V lost 5 bases, J lost 0 bases, and 13 bases lay in between. CDR3 loop: CASSPGWGANTGELFF. The CDR3 region has the DNA TGTGCCAGCAGCCCGGGGTGGGGAGCGAACACCGGGGAGCTGTTTTTT.

This chain connects TRBV5-6 to TRBJ2-1, with a weak D call TRBD2 (7 bases). Between the trimmed V and J ends, which lost 6 bases and 0 bases, there was a span of 13 bases. The CDR3 is 15 residues long. CDR1 SGHDT and CDR2 YYEEEE come from the germline V gene. CDR3 loop: CASTLGGGSYNEQFF. CDR3 in DNA: TGTGCCAGCACCCTAGGGGGGGGCTCCTACAATGAGCAGTTCTTC.